This TCR beta chain was retrieved from a study of blood T cell repertoires in COVID-19. Study context: Cohort 3 donors counted as recovered after two negative PCRs, clearance, or resolved symptoms. Sources were T cells, B-cell-depleted T cells, or PBMCs; the material itself was cDNA or gDNA.

The CDR3 runs 14 residues. The germline V gene encodes CDR1 SEHNR and CDR2 FQNEAQ (reference sequence). The germline V and J ends were trimmed by 4 bases and 2 bases, with 11 bases remaining between them. The table came from immunoSEQ multiplex PCR; TCRdb's copy has only in-frame clones and leaves some out. This sample yields under 400,000 clones, of which 70% to 90% are seen a single time; approximately 1.9% belongs to the top ten. The source of this sequence is a man aged 40-50 years in a cohort exposed to, infected with or recovered from COVID-19 (not recorded which). Sequenced input: PBMCs or T cells enriched from blood (not recorded which). The gene calls are TRBV7-9 and TRBJ1-2; D remains ambiguous. The CDR3 is CASSSLGPNYGYTF. CDR3 DNA sequence: TGTGCCAGCAGCTCACTAGGCCCCAACTATGGCTACACCTTC.